Listed here are 29 T cell receptor beta chains from one sample, sequenced in a study of T cell repertoires in cytomegalovirus infection. No antigens are known for them. TCRdb used MiXCR to reprocess the reads, holding one entry per CDR3 protein. This table has about 770,000 distinct CDR3 sequences, under 35% appearing once. The sample here was cultured CD8+ T cells from PBMCs, taken from culture after CMV antigen stimulation. The receptors shown here come from a human donor in good health (CMV status not recorded). Some clones in this sample may be carry-over from other donors' samples.

In its sample, this clonotype was seen a few times. This sequence joins TRBV7-9 and TRBJ2-6, with TRBD2 matching 7 bases. V lost 5 bases, J lost 1 base, and 8 bases stayed unmatched. Germline assignment: CDR1 SEHNR and CDR2 FQNEAQ (reference sequence). The CDR3 extends over 17 amino acids. The CDR3 here is CASSPGRGSSGANVLTF. In DNA form, the CDR3 reads TGTGCCAGCAGCCCGGGGAGGGGTTCATCTGGGGCCAACGTCCTGACTTTC.

There are a few counts of this clonotype. The chain has TRBV7-6 and TRBJ1-6, with 9 bases fitting TRBD1. Per the germline V gene, CDR1 is SGHVS and CDR2 is FNYEAQ. The CDR3 is made up of 14 amino acids. V lost 5 bases, J lost 9 bases, and 5 bases stayed unmatched. CDR3 nucleotides: TGTGCCAGCAGCCCGGGACAGGGAGTTTCACCCCTCCACTTT. It encodes CASSPGQGVSPLHF.

This clonotype turned up a few times. The genes are TRBV28 and TRBJ1-5; D might be TRBD1 (6 bases). Germline V gene data show CDR1 as MDHEN and CDR2 as SYDVKM. The V and J ends lost 7 bases and 4 bases respectively, with 20 bases between them. The CDR3 sequence is 16 residues long. CDR3 protein: CASNGGRGVRNQPQHF. The CDR3 DNA reads TGTGCCAGCAATGGGGGGAGGGGGGTTAGGAATCAGCCCCAGCATTTT.

This clonotype was picked up many times. The gene calls are TRBV7-3 and TRBJ2-1; 12 nucleotides agree with TRBD2. Looked up from germline, CDR1 is SGHTA and CDR2 is FQGTGA. CDR3 length equals 15 residues. V shed 5 bases, J shed 5 bases, and the junction held 4 bases outside the gene matches. The CDR3 is CASSPSGGANNEQFF. CDR3 nucleotides: TGTGCCAGCAGCCCTAGCGGGGGGGCCAACAATGAGCAGTTCTTC.

This clonotype was detected a few times. The J gene is TRBJ1-2, the V gene TRBV12-3 or TRBV12-4; D is unclear. V dropped 3 bases and J dropped 6 bases, with 14 bases sitting between them. This CDR3 has 14 residues. The CDR3 DNA is TGTGCCAGCAGTTTCGGGCCCTTTCTAGATGGCTACACCTTC. Translating it yields CASSFGPFLDGYTF.

This clonotype was counted a few times. This chain connects TRBV7-9 to TRBJ2-1, with 11 bases matching TRBD2. The V gene end was trimmed by 5 bases and the J gene end by 8 bases; junction bases not matched to a gene: 8. There are 15 residues in the CDR3. Per the germline V gene, CDR1 is SEHNR and CDR2 is FQNEAQ (reference sequence). CDR3: CASSPFTSGGDEQFF. The CDR3 nucleotides read TGTGCCAGCAGCCCTTTTACTAGCGGGGGCGATGAGCAGTTCTTC.

This CDR3 reads CASSYSVDRRFHGTNEKLFF. CDR3 DNA: TGTGCCAGCAGTTACTCGGTTGATCGTCGATTCCATGGAACTAATGAAAAACTGTTTTTT. The chain employs TRBV6-8 and TRBJ1-4; D is ambiguous. The V end lost 0 bases, the J end lost 1 base, and 21 bases lay between the germline ends. Per the germline V gene, CDR1 is MNHGY and CDR2 is SAAAGT. This CDR3 comprises 20 residues.

The sample holds a few counts of this clonotype. This chain links TRBV7-9 with TRBJ1-3, with no clear D. V was clipped by 5 bases and J by 5 bases, with 16 bases between them. This CDR3 has 15 amino acids. The germline gives CDR1 SEHNR, CDR2 FQNEAQ (reference sequence). The CDR3 coding sequence is TGTGCCAGCAGCCCCCGGGAGGGCAGAAGAAACACCATATATTTT. Translating gives CASSPREGRRNTIYF.

The chain has TRBV6-1 and TRBJ2-1; D could derive from TRBD1 or TRBD2 (6 bases each). Germline CDR1 is MNHNS and CDR2 is SASEGT. The V end was cut by 7 bases, the J end by 3 bases, with 16 bases between. The CDR3 is 15 residues long. As DNA, the CDR3 is TGTGCCAGCACCAGATTAGAGGGGGGCTACAATGAGCAGTTCTTC. It specifies CASTRLEGGYNEQFF.

The J gene is TRBJ2-5, the V gene TRBV14, with 9 bases lining up with TRBD1. Per germline, CDR1 SGHDN and CDR2 FVKESK. V shed 3 bases and J 4 bases; nucleotides not matched to a gene: 6. The CDR3 runs to 15 residues. The CDR3, as DNA: TGTGCCAGCAGCCACAGGGACAGGGAGAGAGAGACCCAGTACTTC. The encoded protein is CASSHRDRERETQYF.

In the case of this clonotype: The junction departs from the called germline gene at one end, perhaps through a read error. The V call is TRBV10-3, the J call TRBJ2-7, with 8 bases lining up with TRBD2. The CDR3 is 15 residues long. The germline gives CDR1 ENHRY, CDR2 SYGVKD. This CDR3 reads CTISDPGGYSYEQYF. DNA of the CDR3: TGTACCATCAGTGACCCGGGAGGGTATTCCTACGAGCAGTACTTC.

This clonotype was counted ten times or more. J is TRBJ2-1 and V is TRBV7-6; D unresolved. There are 18 residues in the CDR3. In germline, CDR1 is SGHVS, CDR2 FNYEAQ. V was clipped by 2 bases and J by 0 bases, with 17 bases between them. The CDR3 sequence: CASSLIISPRNSYNEQFF. CDR3 nucleotides: TGTGCCAGCAGCTTAATAATTAGTCCACGGAACTCCTACAATGAGCAGTTCTTC.

This clonotype showed up just a few times. Germline and junction disagree at one end, which may indicate a read error. The chain uses TRBV6-1 and TRBJ1-1; no definite D call. Per germline, CDR1 MNHNS and CDR2 SASEGT. This CDR3 contains 14 residues. The CDR3 region is CASNELLANTEAFF. The CDR3 DNA reads TGTGCCAGCAATGAACTATTGGCGAACACTGAAGCTTTCTTT.

This clonotype was observed at least ten times. The chain uses TRBV7-2 and TRBJ2-1, with TRBD2 matching over 8 bases. J was trimmed by 6 bases and V by 6 bases; bases with no gene match: 13. CDR1 is SGHTA and CDR2 is FQGNSA in the germline V gene. The CDR3 sequence is 16 residues long. CDR3 amino acids: CASSPLAGRGRNEQFF. As DNA, the CDR3 is TGTGCCAGCAGTCCTCTAGCGGGCCGGGGCCGCAATGAGCAGTTCTTC.

The chain joins TRBV29-1 to TRBJ2-6; no definite D call. The CDR3 extends over 16 amino acids. Germline CDR1 SQVTM, CDR2 ANQGSEA. V lost 5 bases and J 0 bases, leaving 14 bases between the germline ends. DNA of the CDR3: TGCAGCGTTCTGGCGGCGCCAACCTCTGGGGCCAACGTCCTGACTTTC. It codes for CSVLAAPTSGANVLTF.

This clonotype was detected once. The chain recombines TRBV7-6 with TRBJ1-4; TRBD1 matches at 8 bases. Germline trimming cut 7 bases from V and 3 bases from J; bases unmatched to any gene: 4. The CDR3 runs to 14 residues. Germline V lookup: CDR1 SGHVS, CDR2 FNYEAQ. The CDR3 loop reads CASTQGAPNEKLFF. The CDR3 bases are TGTGCCAGCACCCAGGGGGCTCCTAATGAAAAACTGTTTTTT.

For the CDR3, the DNA is TGTGCCAGCAGTTTAGGGGCCGGGGAACAAGAGACCCAGTACTTC. This translates into CASSLGAGEQETQYF. This chain links TRBV28 with TRBJ2-5; either TRBD1 or TRBD2 may supply D (5 bases each). The CDR3 has 15 residues. V dropped 2 bases and J dropped 2 bases, with 12 bases sitting between them. CDR1 is MDHEN, CDR2 SYDVKM, per germline. Full variable domain (missing parts from reference TRBV28 and TRBJ2-5): DVKVTQSSRYLVKRTGEKVFLECVQDMDHENMFWYRQDPGLGLRLIYFSYDVKMKEKGDIPEGYSVSREKKERFSLILESASTNQTSMYLCASSLGAGEQETQYFGPGTRLLVL.

The chain links TRBV2 to TRBJ2-1, with 11 bases aligning to TRBD2. This CDR3 has 18 amino acids. J lost 2 bases, V lost 10 bases, and 16 bases had no gene match. The V gene's germline CDR1 is SNHLY and CDR2 FYNNEI. This CDR3 is CAIRQGELAGAPYNEQFF. CDR3 coding DNA: TGTGCCATCAGACAGGGAGAACTAGCGGGGGCCCCCTACAATGAGCAGTTCTTC.

This clonotype has more than one count but fewer than ten. The V call is TRBV14, the J call TRBJ1-2, with D hard to call. The CDR3 is 13 residues long. Trimming stripped 4 bases from V and 2 bases from J, with 8 bases between. Germline V CDR1 and CDR2: SGHDN, FVKESK. The CDR3 bases are TGTGCCAGCAGCCCATGGGGAAACTATGGCTACACCTTC. Translation: CASSPWGNYGYTF.

J is TRBJ2-1 and V is TRBV6-2 or TRBV6-3, with TRBD1 identical over 11 bases. The junction had 7 bases not matched to a gene; V was cut back by 4 bases and J by 5 bases. Germline-derived CDR1 and CDR2 are MNHEY and SVGEGT. The CDR3 runs 16 residues. DNA of the CDR3: TGTGCCAGCAGTTGGGGGACAGGGGGGCGCAACAATGAGCAGTTCTTC. It translates to CASSWGTGGRNNEQFF.

CDR3 residues: CASSLSRGGAGELFF. Written as DNA, the CDR3 is TGTGCCAGCAGCTTATCTCGAGGGGGGGCCGGGGAGCTGTTTTTT. The gene calls are TRBV7-6 and TRBJ2-2; perhaps TRBD2 as D (7 bases). Per germline, CDR1 SGHVS and CDR2 FNYEAQ. Trimming removed 2 bases at V and 6 bases at J, with 13 bases between. The CDR3 runs 15 residues.

V is TRBV28 and J is TRBJ1-6, with a weak D call TRBD1 (6 bases). CDR1 and CDR2 from the germline V gene are MDHEN and SYDVKM. The V and J ends lost 5 bases and 9 bases respectively, with 17 bases between them. The CDR3 is 15 amino acids. CDR3 residues: CASSLRGRRGSPLHF. CDR3 in DNA: TGTGCCAGCAGTCTGCGGGGGCGACGGGGTTCACCCCTCCACTTT.

V gene TRBV14 combines with J gene TRBJ2-1, with D perhaps matching TRBD1 (7 bases). The CDR3 totals 22 residues. Germline lookup yields CDR1 SGHDN and CDR2 FVKESK. V lost 0 bases and J 1 base, leaving 28 bases between the germline ends. The CDR3 region is CASSQDGTGGQQDKNSYNEQFF. Written as DNA, the CDR3 is TGTGCCAGCAGCCAAGATGGTACCGGGGGACAGCAGGATAAGAATTCCTACAATGAGCAGTTCTTC. The variable domain in full, with the rest retrieved from reference TRBV14 and TRBJ2-1, is EAGVTQFPSHSVIEKGQTVTLRCDPISGHDNLYWYRRVMGKEIKFLLHFVKESKQDESGMPNNRFLAERTGGTYSTLKVQPAELEDSGVYFCASSQDGTGGQQDKNSYNEQFFGPGTRLTVL.

The table lists this clonotype with many counts. V usage is TRBV7-2 and J usage is TRBJ1-2; 10 nucleotides agree with TRBD1. This CDR3 contains 17 residues. The germline V gene has CDR1 SGHTA and CDR2 FQGNSA. The V gene end was trimmed by 5 bases and the J gene end by 5 bases; junction bases not matched to a gene: 14. CDR3 in DNA: TGTGCCAGCAGCACACGGACAGGGGGAGAGTTTCTTTATGGCTACACCTTC. Protein product: CASSTRTGGEFLYGYTF.

The chain carries TRBV7-3 and TRBJ1-1, with a tentative D call TRBD1 (5 bases). This CDR3 is built from 16 residues. Germline assignment: CDR1 SGHTA and CDR2 FQGTGA. Trimming shortened V by 4 bases and J by 1 base, and 16 bases separated the two germline ends. CDR3 loop: CASSSWRQGRNTEAFF. The DNA for the CDR3 is TGTGCCAGCAGCTCATGGCGTCAGGGACGGAACACTGAAGCTTTCTTT.

The gene calls are TRBV6-5 and TRBJ2-1; D is ambiguous. Between the trimmed V and J ends, which lost 6 bases and 0 bases, there was a span of 12 bases. This CDR3 has 15 amino acids. CDR1 and CDR2 (germline): MNHEY, SVGAGI. CDR3 nucleotides: TGTGCCAGCAGCTCCGATCCAAGCTCCTACAATGAGCAGTTCTTC. It specifies CASSSDPSSYNEQFF.

This clonotype has more than one count but fewer than ten. This chain links TRBV2 with TRBJ1-3; TRBD1 might be the D (6 bases). Germline V gives CDR1 SNHLY, CDR2 FYNNEI. This CDR3 has 13 amino acids. Trimming took 6 bases from V and 3 from J, leaving 9 bases between them. As DNA, the CDR3 is TGTGCCAGCAGCGCCAGGGGTGGAAACACCATATATTTT. Its protein product is CASSARGGNTIYF.

This clonotype was found a few times. The rearrangement uses TRBV19 and TRBJ2-1, with D possibly being TRBD2 (6 bases). The CDR3 is 16 residues long. V lost 6 bases and J lost 3, with 18 bases in between. Germline values: CDR1 LNHDA, CDR2 SQIVND (reference sequence). In DNA form, the CDR3 reads TGTGCCAGTAGCTTGGGTTGGGGGGTGAACTACAATGAGCAGTTCTTC. Its translation is CASSLGWGVNYNEQFF.

This clonotype was picked up a small number of times. The chain is built from TRBV7-3 and TRBJ1-2; 12 bases match TRBD1. The CDR3 length is 16 residues. Trimming at V came to 0 bases and at J to 6 bases, leaving 5 bases not matched to a gene. Germline loops: CDR1 SGHTA, CDR2 FQGTGA. DNA of the CDR3: TGTGCCAGCAGCTTAACCGGGGACAGGGGGCTTAATGGCTACACCTTC. This encodes CASSLTGDRGLNGYTF.